This record concerns one T cell receptor beta chain sequence. Its antigen is still unknown. Trimming took 0 bases from V and 2 from J, leaving 11 bases between them. This CDR3 region has 15 residues. CDR1 and CDR2 from the germline V gene are SGDLS and YYNGEE. The run of the v3.0 immunoSEQ assay was at survey level. A per-sample goal of roughly 40,000-55,000 T-cell genomes was targeted by sequencing. The table came from immunoSEQ multiplex PCR; TCRdb's copy has only in-frame clones and leaves some out. The table has around 26,000 clones, roughly three quarters seen once. This record comes from a study of long-term antiretroviral therapy in people with HIV. Study results and limitations: Controls showed broader CDR3 length ranges than did the HIV repertoires.

In each sample, 1-10 million cryopreserved PBMC were present before DNA extraction. The specimen comprised unsorted PBMCs, sampled 1.1 years before starting antiretroviral therapy. This clonotype originated in a woman aged 40 to 50 with HIV. This chain joins TRBV9 and TRBJ2-5; TRBD1 might be the D (6 bases). The DNA of the CDR3 is TGTGCCAGCAGCGTAGCAGGGGCCGTACAAGAGACCCAGTACTTC. Translation gives CASSVAGAVQETQYF.